These 13 T cell receptor beta chains share one sample of origin, sequenced in a study of T-cell reconstitution after alpha-beta-depleted transplantation in children. For TCRbeta, the library was prepared with unique molecular identifiers. Each CDR3 protein is one row after TCRdb ran MiXCR on the PCR reads. Of a few hundred thousand distinct CDR3 sequences in the sample, 15% to 20% were seen once. Sequences were derived from PBMCs, mostly from graft donor cells, sampled 360 days after TCRalphabeta/CD19-depleted stem cell transplant. Receptors originate from a boy in the first two years of life who had a stem cell transplant for Wiskott-Aldrich syndrome, so the T cells may come from the graft donor.

The sample holds a few counts of this clonotype. The V and J genes are TRBV5-6 and TRBJ2-7, with D hard to call. The V end was cut by 5 bases, the J end by 5 bases, with 17 bases between. This CDR3 region has 14 residues. Germline assignment: CDR1 SGHDT and CDR2 YYEEEE. CDR3 DNA sequence: TGTGCCAGCAGTTTCGCCTCGACGGTACACGAGCAGTACTTC. It is translated as CASSFASTVHEQYF.

The chain uses TRBV12-3 or TRBV12-4 and TRBJ2-5; TRBD1 matches 12 bases. The V and J ends lost 5 bases and 2 bases, in that order; junction bases with no gene match: 6. CDR3 size: 16 residues. This chain's CDR3 is CASSETGQGAQETQYF. For the CDR3, the DNA is TGTGCCAGCAGTGAGACGGGACAGGGGGCTCAAGAGACCCAGTACTTC.

The chain is built from TRBV20-1 and TRBJ2-5; D might be TRBD2 (6 bases). Looked up from germline, CDR1 is DFQATT and CDR2 is SNEGSKA (reference sequence). Deletions cut 3 bases from V and 2 bases from J, with 16 bases between. The CDR3 runs to 15 residues. This CDR3 is CSASWGGGVQETQYF. The CDR3 DNA reads as TGCAGTGCTAGCTGGGGTGGCGGGGTTCAAGAGACCCAGTACTTC.

This clonotype was seen a handful of times. The chain recombines TRBV29-1 with TRBJ2-1; 11 nucleotides match TRBD2. The length of the CDR3 is 15 residues. Looked up from germline, CDR1 is SQVTM and CDR2 is ANQGSEA. J was trimmed by 2 bases and V by 5 bases; bases with no gene match: 5. The CDR3 DNA is TGCAGCGTTATAGGGACTAGCGGTGCCTACAATGAGCAGTTCTTC. This gives the protein CSVIGTSGAYNEQFF.

In this sample, this clonotype turned up a few times. The V and J genes are TRBV5-1 and TRBJ1-1; 11 nucleotides align to TRBD1. CDR3 length equals 16 residues. V dropped 2 bases and J dropped 5; count of bases not matched to a gene: 8. Germline CDR1 SGHRS, CDR2 YFSETQ. CDR3 bases: TGCGCCAGCAGCTTCGGACAGGGGGCCTCTTCAACTGAAGCTTTCTTT. Its translation is CASSFGQGASSTEAFF. The variable domain in full, completed from reference TRBV5-1 and TRBJ1-1, reads KAGVTQTPRYLIKTRGQQVTLSCSPISGHRSVSWYQQTPGQGLQFLFEYFSETQRNKGNFPGRFSGRQFSNSRSEMNVSTLELGDSALYLCASSFGQGASSTEAFFGQGTRLTVV.

The chain is built from TRBV12-3 or TRBV12-4 and TRBJ2-3, with 11 bases matching TRBD2. The CDR3 covers 17 residues. The J segment lost 2 bases and the V segment lost 0 bases, leaving 4 bases of the junction unmatched. The CDR3 nucleotides are TGTGCCAGCAGTTTAGCGCTTAGCGGGGGGGCCACAGATACGCAGTATTTT. Its protein product is CASSLALSGGATDTQYF.

The chain links TRBV2 to TRBJ2-7; 15 bases match TRBD2. V dropped 5 bases and J dropped 4; count of bases not matched to a gene: 3. Germline CDR1 is SNHLY and CDR2 is FYNNEI. The CDR3 sequence is 15 residues long. The CDR3: CASSKGTSGGYEQYF. The CDR3 region has the DNA TGTGCCAGCAGTAAGGGGACTAGCGGGGGGTACGAGCAGTACTTC.

This clonotype was detected only a few times. The rearrangement uses TRBV24-1 and TRBJ2-5; D is possibly TRBD2 (6 bases). The V gene lost 4 bases and the J gene lost 5 bases, with 16 bases spanning the gap. CDR3 size: 15 residues. Looked up from germline, CDR1 is KGHDR and CDR2 is SFDVKD. CDR3 amino acids: CATSDLRRAGETQYF. DNA for the CDR3: TGTGCCACCAGTGACCTGCGGAGGGCAGGGGAGACCCAGTACTTC.

This clonotype was counted at least ten times. V gene TRBV5-5 combines with J gene TRBJ1-1; the D is unclear. This CDR3 is 14 amino acids long. Germline V gives CDR1 SGHKS, CDR2 YYEKEE (reference sequence). Trimming shortened V by 4 bases and J by 2 bases, and 12 bases separated the two germline ends. CDR3 DNA sequence: TGTGCCAGCAGCCCCCGGGCAGCTAACACTGAAGCTTTCTTT. Its protein is CASSPRAANTEAFF. The full variable domain, its missing parts supplied by reference TRBV5-5 and TRBJ1-1, is DAGVTQSPTHLIKTRGQQVTLRCSPISGHKSVSWYQQVLGQGPQFIFQYYEKEERGRGNFPDRFSARQFPNYSSELNVNALLLGDSALYLCASSPRAANTEAFFGQGTRLTVV.

This clonotype has a handful of counts. This sequence joins TRBV12-3 or TRBV12-4 and TRBJ1-5; D uncertain. V was trimmed by 5 bases and J by 0 bases, leaving 11 bases between them. The CDR3 has 15 amino acids. The CDR3 bases are TGTGCCAGCAGTCCCCGTCGTAATAGCAATCAGCCCCAGCATTTT. Translation gives CASSPRRNSNQPQHF.

The chain carries TRBV29-1 and TRBJ2-1, with D possibly being TRBD2 (5 bases). The germline V and J ends were trimmed by 4 bases and 6 bases, with 10 bases remaining between them. Germline V gene data show CDR1 as SQVTM and CDR2 as ANQGSEA. This CDR3 is 12 amino acids long. In DNA, the CDR3 is TGCAGCGTTGTACGGGGATCCAATGAGCAGTTCTTC. This encodes CSVVRGSNEQFF.

This clonotype came up a few times. The chain combines TRBV20-1 with TRBJ2-6; 8 bases line up with TRBD1. Germline V lookup: CDR1 DFQATT, CDR2 SNEGSKA (reference sequence). The CDR3 is 18 amino acids. V gave up 3 bases and J gave up 0 bases; unmatched junction bases: 10. Here the CDR3 DNA reads TGCAGTGCTAGGGATCTCTGGCAGGGGGCCTCTGGGGCCAACGTCCTGACTTTC. This codes for CSARDLWQGASGANVLTF.

This clonotype occurred a few times. The J gene is TRBJ2-7, the V gene TRBV9; 8 nucleotides match TRBD1. The germline V gene has CDR1 SGDLS and CDR2 YYNGEE. Unmatched junction bases numbered 9, after V lost 4 bases and J lost 3 bases. The CDR3 extends over 15 amino acids. CDR3 sequence: CASSPGRQGNYEQYF. The CDR3 bases are TGTGCCAGCAGCCCCGGGCGACAGGGGAACTACGAGCAGTACTTC.